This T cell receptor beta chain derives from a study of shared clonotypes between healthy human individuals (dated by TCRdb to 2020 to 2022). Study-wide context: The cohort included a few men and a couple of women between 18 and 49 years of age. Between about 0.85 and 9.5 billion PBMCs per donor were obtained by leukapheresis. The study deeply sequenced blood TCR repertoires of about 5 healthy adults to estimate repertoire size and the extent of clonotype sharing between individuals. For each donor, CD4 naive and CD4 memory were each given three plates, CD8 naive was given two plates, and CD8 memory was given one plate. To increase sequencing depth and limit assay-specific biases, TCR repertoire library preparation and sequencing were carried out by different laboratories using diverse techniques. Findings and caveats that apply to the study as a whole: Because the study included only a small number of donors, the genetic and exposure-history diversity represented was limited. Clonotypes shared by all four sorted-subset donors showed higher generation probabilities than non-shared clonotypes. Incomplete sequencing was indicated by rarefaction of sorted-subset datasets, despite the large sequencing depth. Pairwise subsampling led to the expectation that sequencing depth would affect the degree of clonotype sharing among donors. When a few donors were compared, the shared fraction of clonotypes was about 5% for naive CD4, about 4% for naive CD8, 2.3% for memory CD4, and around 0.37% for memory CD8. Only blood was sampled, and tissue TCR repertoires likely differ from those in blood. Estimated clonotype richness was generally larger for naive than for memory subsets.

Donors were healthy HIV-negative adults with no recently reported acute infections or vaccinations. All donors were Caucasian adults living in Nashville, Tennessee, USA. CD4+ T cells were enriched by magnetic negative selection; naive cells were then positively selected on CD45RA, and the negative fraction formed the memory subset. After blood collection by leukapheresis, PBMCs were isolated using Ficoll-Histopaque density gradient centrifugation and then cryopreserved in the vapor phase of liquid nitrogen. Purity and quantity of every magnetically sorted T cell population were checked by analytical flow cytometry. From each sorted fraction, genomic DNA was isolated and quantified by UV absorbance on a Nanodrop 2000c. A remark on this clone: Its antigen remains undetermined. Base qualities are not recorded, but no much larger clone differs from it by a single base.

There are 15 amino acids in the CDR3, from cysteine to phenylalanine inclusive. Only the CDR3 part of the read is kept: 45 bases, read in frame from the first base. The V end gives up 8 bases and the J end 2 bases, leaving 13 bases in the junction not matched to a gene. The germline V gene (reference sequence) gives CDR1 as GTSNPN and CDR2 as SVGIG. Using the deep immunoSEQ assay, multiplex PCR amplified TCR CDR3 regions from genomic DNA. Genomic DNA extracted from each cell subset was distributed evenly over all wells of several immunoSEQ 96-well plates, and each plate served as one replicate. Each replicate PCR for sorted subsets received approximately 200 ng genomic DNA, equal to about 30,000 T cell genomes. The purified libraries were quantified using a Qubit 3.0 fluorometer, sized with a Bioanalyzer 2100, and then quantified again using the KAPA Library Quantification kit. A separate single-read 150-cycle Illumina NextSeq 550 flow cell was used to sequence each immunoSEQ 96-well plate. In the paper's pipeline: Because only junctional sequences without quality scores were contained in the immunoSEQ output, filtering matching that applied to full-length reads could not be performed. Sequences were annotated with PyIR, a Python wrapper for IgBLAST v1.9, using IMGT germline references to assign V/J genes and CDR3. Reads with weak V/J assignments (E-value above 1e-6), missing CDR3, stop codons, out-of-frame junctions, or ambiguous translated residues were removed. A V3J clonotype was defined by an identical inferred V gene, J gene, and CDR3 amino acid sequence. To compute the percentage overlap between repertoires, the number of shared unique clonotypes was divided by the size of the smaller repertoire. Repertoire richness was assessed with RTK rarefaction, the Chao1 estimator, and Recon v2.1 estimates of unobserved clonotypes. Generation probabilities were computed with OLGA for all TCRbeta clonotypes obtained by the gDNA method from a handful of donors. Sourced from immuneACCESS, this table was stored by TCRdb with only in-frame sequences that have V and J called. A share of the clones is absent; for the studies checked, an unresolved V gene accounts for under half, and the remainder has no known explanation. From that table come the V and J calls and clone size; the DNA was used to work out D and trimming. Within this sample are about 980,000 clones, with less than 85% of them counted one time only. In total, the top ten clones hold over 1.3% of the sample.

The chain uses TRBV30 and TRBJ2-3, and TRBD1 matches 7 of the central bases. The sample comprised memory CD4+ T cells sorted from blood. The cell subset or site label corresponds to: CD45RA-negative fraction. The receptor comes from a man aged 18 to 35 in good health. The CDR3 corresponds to CAVRLRDRNTDTQYF. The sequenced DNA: TGTGCCGTTAGACTCCGGGACAGAAACACAGATACGCAGTATTTT.